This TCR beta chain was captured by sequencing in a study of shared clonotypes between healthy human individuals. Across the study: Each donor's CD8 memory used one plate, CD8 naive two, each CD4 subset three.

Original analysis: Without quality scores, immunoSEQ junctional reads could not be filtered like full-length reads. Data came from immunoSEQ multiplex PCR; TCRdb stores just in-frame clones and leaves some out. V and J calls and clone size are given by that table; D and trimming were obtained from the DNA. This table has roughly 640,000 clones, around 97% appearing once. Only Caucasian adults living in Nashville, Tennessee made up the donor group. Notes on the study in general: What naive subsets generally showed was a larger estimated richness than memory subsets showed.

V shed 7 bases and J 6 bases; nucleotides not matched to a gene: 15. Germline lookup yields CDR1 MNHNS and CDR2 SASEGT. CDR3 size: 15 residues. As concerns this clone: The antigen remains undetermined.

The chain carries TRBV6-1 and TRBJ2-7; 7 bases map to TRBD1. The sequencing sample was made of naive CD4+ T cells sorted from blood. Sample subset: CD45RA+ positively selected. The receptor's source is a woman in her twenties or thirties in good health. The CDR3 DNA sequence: TGTGCCAGCACGGAACAGGGGCTGAGATCTTTCGAGCAGTACTTC. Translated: CASTEQGLRSFEQYF.